Presented here are 8 T cell receptor beta chains from one specimen sequenced in a study of blood T cell repertoires in COVID-19. TCRdb's copy holds only in-frame clones and misses some; the assay was immunoSEQ multiplex PCR. The sample holds 85,000 to 95,000 clones, about 88% seen once. The sample consisted of peripheral blood. The receptors were gathered from a woman of 80 years or more with active COVID-19.

The chain joins TRBV19 to TRBJ1-2; 8 nucleotides line up with TRBD1. Germline CDR1 LNHDA, CDR2 SQIVND (reference sequence). CDR3 length: 15 residues. Losses at the gene ends were 5 bases for V and 3 bases for J; bases not matched to a gene: 8. CDR3 loop: CASSPDREKYYGYTF. The CDR3 nucleotides are TGTGCCAGTAGTCCGGACAGGGAAAAATACTATGGCTACACCTTC.

The chain has TRBV4-1 and TRBJ2-5; TRBD1 matches at 7 bases. The J segment lost 2 bases and the V segment lost 4 bases, leaving 4 bases of the junction unmatched. Germline V CDR1 and CDR2: MGHRA, YSYEKL. The CDR3 spans 14 residues. CDR3 nucleotides: TGCGCCAGCAGCCTGACAGGGTATCAAGAGACCCAGTACTTC. As protein: CASSLTGYQETQYF.

This chain uses TRBV28 with TRBJ1-2, with TRBD1 matching 10 bases. The ends lost 6 bases at V and 4 bases at J; junction bases unmatched: 5. The V gene's germline CDR1 is MDHEN and CDR2 SYDVKM. The CDR3 loop spans 14 amino acids. The CDR3 protein is CASRRQGAIYGYTF. Here the CDR3 DNA reads TGTGCCAGCAGGCGACAGGGGGCGATCTATGGCTACACCTTC.

This clone was picked up one time. The CDR3 loop reads CAWSPSDRVSYEQYF. The CDR3 nucleotides are TGTGCCTGGAGTCCCTCCGACAGGGTCTCCTACGAGCAGTACTTC. This rearrangement joins TRBV30 to TRBJ2-7; TRBD1 matches at 7 bases. Germline CDR1 and CDR2: GTSNPN and SVGIG (reference sequence). The trim removed 2 bases at V and 0 bases at J, leaving 7 bases unmatched. There are 15 residues in the CDR3. Using reference TRBV30 and TRBJ2-7 for the parts outside the CDR3, the full variable domain is SQTIHQWPATLVQPVGSPLSLECTVEGTSNPNLYWYRQAAGRGLQLLFYSVGIGQISSEVPQNLSASRPQDRQFILSSKKLLLSDSGFYLCAWSPSDRVSYEQYFGPGTRLTVT.

The rearrangement links TRBV6-5 to TRBJ1-1; 10 bases match TRBD1. Germline assignment: CDR1 MNHEY and CDR2 SVGAGI. The V segment lost 7 bases and the J segment 6 bases; nucleotides outside the gene matches: 8. This CDR3 has 14 residues. DNA for the CDR3: TGTGCCAGCATTCGACAGGGGGCAGTTCCTGAAGCTTTCTTT. Translation gives CASIRQGAVPEAFF.

The V call is TRBV5-4, the J call TRBJ2-3; tentatively, D is TRBD2 (6 bases). Looked up from germline, CDR1 is SGHNT and CDR2 is YYREEE (reference sequence). The CDR3 consists of 14 residues. V lost 2 bases and J lost 3, with 10 bases in between. The CDR3: CASSFDRGTDTQYF. The CDR3 DNA reads as TGTGCCAGCAGCTTTGATCGGGGGACAGATACGCAGTATTTT.

The V gene is TRBV4-3, the J gene TRBJ2-1, with D possibly being TRBD2 (5 bases). There are 17 residues in the CDR3. The V gene's germline CDR1 is LGHNA and CDR2 YSLEER. V was clipped by 4 bases and J by 1 base, with 17 bases between them. DNA of the CDR3: TGCGCCAGCAGCCCCGGGTGGGCGGGTAGGTCCTACAATGAGCAGTTCTTC. Translating gives CASSPGWAGRSYNEQFF.

This clone was counted once. V and J are TRBV29-1 and TRBJ1-1; D is ambiguous. The CDR3 has 11 residues. Germline CDR1 and CDR2: SQVTM and ANQGSEA. V gave up 6 bases and J gave up 1 base, with 6 bases separating them. In DNA form, the CDR3 reads TGCAGCGTCGGGGAGAACACTGAAGCTTTCTTT. Encoded protein: CSVGENTEAFF. Variable domain in full (rest from reference TRBV29-1 and TRBJ1-1): SAVISQKPSRDICQRGTSLTIQCQVDSQVTMMFWYRQQPGQSLTLIATANQGSEATYESGFVIDKFPISRPNLTFSTLTVSNMSPEDSSIYLCSVGENTEAFFGQGTRLTVV.